The text below deals with one TCR beta chain. This clonotype was observed many times. The antigen it binds to is not known. The record has no base qualities; no much larger clone is one base away. Stable Graves' hyperthyroidism was defined as the absence of progression to ophthalmopathy over 18 months of follow-up. Hyperthyroidism patients were aged 18 to 65 years and newly diagnosed, with disease duration of less than 2 months. Patients with uncontrolled infections, other autoimmune diseases, pregnancy or lactation were excluded. Clinical symptoms, serum thyroxine and TRAb, thyroid ultrasound, and orbital computed tomography formed the basis for the diagnoses. Ficoll-Paque density gradient centrifugation was used to isolate PBMCs from around 10 ml of fresh peripheral blood. Trizol reagent was used to extract total RNA, and RNA quality was then checked on an Agilent 2100 Bioanalyzer. These data are taken from a study of T cells in Graves' hyperthyroidism and ophthalmopathy (dated by TCRdb to the late 2010s). In the study overall: Peripheral blood samples were taken at the time of initial diagnosis, prior to any treatment. A discovery cohort of roughly 100 patients, roughly 45 with Graves' ophthalmopathy and about 58 with stable Graves' hyperthyroidism, was used to find distinguishing TCR V-J signatures. Prospective prediction of ophthalmopathy was tested in an independent validation cohort consisting of some 19 hyperthyroidism patients and around 16 patients who later progressed to ophthalmopathy. The 100 discovery patients were randomly split 7:3 into training and test sets. The study also compared thyroid tissue and blood T-cell repertoires from a handful of Graves' hyperthyroidism patients. Once sampling was done, hyperthyroidism patients were given methimazole at a starting dose of 30 mg daily, whereas ophthalmopathy patients were given high-dose intravenous methylprednisolone. The paper describes TCR Vbeta CDR3 sequencing of around 140 peripheral blood samples, made up of 43 ophthalmopathy patients, 70 to 75 hyperthyroidism patients and 17 progressor patients.

On the study overall, not on this receptor specifically: No statistical method was used to set the sample size in advance, and investigators knew the group allocation. Most expanded thyroid clonotypes (frequency above 0.001) were also found in blood, which suggests that blood repertoires may mirror thyroid immune responses. During validation, the model predicted progression to ophthalmopathy a median of about 6.3 months ahead of onset, with approximately 71% sensitivity and 72% to 80% specificity. A 13 V-J signature model separated ophthalmopathy from stable hyperthyroidism, with 87.88% sensitivity and about 81% specificity in cross-validation and 80%/75% in testing.

The CDR3, from cysteine to phenylalanine, totals 13 residues. The only DNA kept is the CDR3, 39 bases in frame from the first base. V is cut by 1 base and J by 5 bases, and the space between the germline ends is 8 bases. The germline V gene (reference sequence) sets CDR1 to WNHNN and CDR2 to SYGVQD. The TCR beta CDR3 regions were amplified from RNA transcripts. A first-round RT-PCR of the TCR CDR3 used the HTBI primer set with the Qiagen OneStep RT-PCR kit. Libraries were constructed in a second round of multiplex PCR, after which size selection and purification were performed. The libraries were sequenced on an Illumina HiSeq2000 using paired-end 100 bp reads. The authors processed their data as follows. Raw data were processed with SOAPnuke, discarding reads with adapters, uncalled bases, mean Phred below 15, or no exact constant-primer or identifier match. COPE v1.2.5 was used to merge the high-quality paired reads, and each unique nucleotide sequence was defined as a clonotype. Clonotypes were aligned to IMGT TRBV, TRBD and TRBJ reference segments using MiTCR v1.1. Analysis was restricted to V-J combinations with a frequency above 0.0001, which covered roughly 99% of repertoires. A TCS score was defined as the ratio between F50 (clonal expansion) and ExV (chaos), using BLOSUM62-based TCRdist between CDR3 peptides within each V-J. Welch's t-statistics and random forest reduced approximately 520 V-J features to roughly 13, which were used in a naive Bayes classifier (R e1071). Thyroid-blood repertoire similarity was quantified with the Morisita-Horn index. Using fastp at Q25 and MiXCR, TCRdb reprocessed the public reads and kept productive beta chains. Rows are combined by CDR3 protein, so each entry shows the most common genes and DNA. These V and J calls originate from TCRdb's pipeline instead of the authors' own analysis. This sample has nearly 750,000 distinct CDR3 sequences in its table, and 35% of those were observed once. Around 29% of the sample rests with the top ten.

What was sequenced was blood. This clonotype was sampled from a woman between 40 and 50 years old with Graves' hyperthyroidism. This sequence uses TRBV10-1 and TRBJ1-2, and TRBD1 may be the D gene, going by 6 matching bases. Here the CDR3 is given as CASSEWQGYGYTF. The DNA reads TGCGCCAGCAGTGAGTGGCAGGGGTATGGCTACACCTTC.